This T cell receptor (beta chain) stems from a study of naive and memory T cell subsets. Study-wide points: Possibly reflecting memory cells re-expressing CD45RA, a few larger clonotypes occurred in naive repertoires, especially CD8. Clonotypes here are unpaired alpha or beta chain sequences.

V lost 7 bases to trimming and J lost 4 bases, with 23 bases between them. Germline lookup yields CDR1 MNHNY and CDR2 SVGAGI (reference sequence). CDR3 length: 16 residues. Both TRBC1 and TRBC2 were covered by a beta constant-region primer of two equimolar oligonucleotides. Ligated cDNA was amplified by four rounds of PCR with nested alpha and beta constant-region primers and SP2. The cDNA 3' end received a ligated single-stranded oligonucleotide carrying the SP2 primer and a 12-nucleotide UMI. TCRdb reprocessed the UMI-ligation and nested PCR reads via MiXCR and lists one record per CDR3 protein. In the table there are about 90,000 distinct CDR3 sequences, roughly 10% of which are singletons. At least ten counts were recorded for this clonotype. The target antigen is unknown. After the first PCR, alpha and beta chain libraries were processed separately.

The chain links TRBV6-6 to TRBJ2-7, with D maybe TRBD2 (6 bases). The clonotype was recovered from a human donor in good health. Sequences were obtained from naive CD4+ T cells from blood. DNA of the CDR3: TGTGCCAGCACCGCCCAAGGAGGGCCACTATCGTACGAGCAGTACTTC. Translation gives CASTAQGGPLSYEQYF.